The table lists the clone carrying this T cell receptor (beta chain) with many counts. The antigen is undetermined. This CDR3 comprises 16 residues. CDR1 SGHRS and CDR2 YFSETQ come from the germline V gene. V trimming: 4 bases; J trimming: 1 base; junction bases outside the gene matches: 4. Cells stained for CD3, CD4, CD8, CD45RA, CD27 and viability were sorted into four CD45RA/CD27 subsets. Both TRBC1 and TRBC2 were covered by a beta constant-region primer of two equimolar oligonucleotides. Ligated cDNA was amplified by four rounds of PCR with nested alpha and beta constant-region primers and SP2. TCRdb processed the UMI-ligation and nested PCR reads anew with MiXCR; each CDR3 protein has one entry. This repertoire shows 140,000 to 150,000 distinct CDR3 sequences, about 17% found once; its top ten account for about 0.14%. The data were obtained in a study of naive and memory T cell subsets. Study-level results: Between naive and memory subsets, TCR abundance power law exponents differed. Naive repertoires, especially CD8, held a few larger clonotypes, possibly memory cells re-expressing CD45RA.

This chain uses TRBV5-1 with TRBJ2-5; 13 bases fit TRBD2. The receptor comes from a human donor in good health. Input material: naive CD4+ T cells from blood. In nucleotides, the CDR3 is TGCGCCAGCAGCAGGACTAGCGGGAGTTCCCAAGAGACCCAGTACTTC. Its translation: CASSRTSGSSQETQYF.